Described below is a single T cell receptor (beta chain) sequence and its context. Its antigen is not identified. Germline V gives CDR1 DFQATT, CDR2 SNEGSKA (reference sequence). V shed 3 bases and J 6 bases; nucleotides not matched to a gene: 4. The CDR3 runs to 14 residues. Produced via immunoSEQ multiplex PCR; TCRdb's table is partial and in-frame only. This listing includes 150,000 or so clones. This entry comes from a study of T cell responses to AZD1222 COVID-19 vaccine. Points from the study as a whole: The study found Spike-specific TCR breadth and depth rose after two AZD1222 doses. Donors were chiefly white British, with a greater number of females, and clonal diversity was perhaps underestimated. Dominant at 160-218 and 743-854, vaccine-associated CD4 TCRs also spanned spike.

This clonotype was sampled from an adult in good health. The chain joins TRBV20-1 to TRBJ2-7; the match to TRBD2 covers 14 bases. Sequencing was carried out using peripheral blood. CDR3 bases: TGCAGTGCTAGTAGGGGACTAGCGGGGGCCGAGCAGTACTTC. Its protein product is CSASRGLAGAEQYF.